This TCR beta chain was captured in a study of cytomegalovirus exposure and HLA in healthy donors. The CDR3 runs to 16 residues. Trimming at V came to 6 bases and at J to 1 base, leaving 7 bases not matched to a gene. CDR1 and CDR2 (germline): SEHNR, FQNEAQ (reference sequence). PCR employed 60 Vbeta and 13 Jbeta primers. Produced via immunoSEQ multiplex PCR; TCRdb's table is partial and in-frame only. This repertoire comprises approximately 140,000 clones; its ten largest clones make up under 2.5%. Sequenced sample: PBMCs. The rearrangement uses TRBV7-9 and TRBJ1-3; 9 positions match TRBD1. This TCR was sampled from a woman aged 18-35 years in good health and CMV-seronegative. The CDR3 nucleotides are TGTGCCAGCAGACTCCCGGGACAGGGTTCTGGAAACACCATATATTTT. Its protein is CASRLPGQGSGNTIYF.